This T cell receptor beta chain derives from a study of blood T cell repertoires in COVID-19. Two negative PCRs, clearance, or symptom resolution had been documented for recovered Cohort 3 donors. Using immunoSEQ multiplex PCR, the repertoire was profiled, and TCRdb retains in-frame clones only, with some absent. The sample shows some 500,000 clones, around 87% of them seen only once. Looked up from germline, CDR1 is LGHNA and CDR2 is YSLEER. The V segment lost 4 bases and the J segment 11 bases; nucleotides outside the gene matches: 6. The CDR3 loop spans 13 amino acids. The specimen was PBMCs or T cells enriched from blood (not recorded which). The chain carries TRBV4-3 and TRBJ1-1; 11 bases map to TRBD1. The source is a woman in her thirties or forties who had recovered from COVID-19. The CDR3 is CASSPGTGGRAFF. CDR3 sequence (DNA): TGCGCCAGCAGCCCCGGGACAGGGGGTCGTGCTTTCTTT.